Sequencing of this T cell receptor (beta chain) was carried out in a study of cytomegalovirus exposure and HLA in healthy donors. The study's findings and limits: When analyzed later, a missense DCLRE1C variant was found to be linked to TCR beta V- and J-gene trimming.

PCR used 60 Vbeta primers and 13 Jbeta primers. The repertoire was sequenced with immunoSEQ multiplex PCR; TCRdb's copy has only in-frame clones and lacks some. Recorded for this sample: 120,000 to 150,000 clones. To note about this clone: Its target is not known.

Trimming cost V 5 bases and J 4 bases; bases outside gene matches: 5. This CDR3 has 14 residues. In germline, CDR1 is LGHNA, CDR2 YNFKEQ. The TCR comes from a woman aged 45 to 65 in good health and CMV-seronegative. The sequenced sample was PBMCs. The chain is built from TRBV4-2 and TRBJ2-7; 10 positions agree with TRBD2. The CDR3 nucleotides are TGTGCCAGCAGCGTACCGGGACTAGCGTACGAGCAGTACTTC. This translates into CASSVPGLAYEQYF.